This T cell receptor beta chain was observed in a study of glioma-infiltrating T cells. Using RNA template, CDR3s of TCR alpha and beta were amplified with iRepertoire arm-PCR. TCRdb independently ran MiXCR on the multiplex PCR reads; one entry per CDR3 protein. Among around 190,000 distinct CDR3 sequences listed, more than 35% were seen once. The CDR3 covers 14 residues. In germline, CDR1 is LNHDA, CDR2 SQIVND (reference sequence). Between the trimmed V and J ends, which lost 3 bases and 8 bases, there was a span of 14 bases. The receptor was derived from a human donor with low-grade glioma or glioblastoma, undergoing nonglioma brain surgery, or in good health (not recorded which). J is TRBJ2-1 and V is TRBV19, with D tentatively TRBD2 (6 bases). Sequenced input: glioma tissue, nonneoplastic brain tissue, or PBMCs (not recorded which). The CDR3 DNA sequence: TGTGCCAGTAGTATCGGGCTAGCGACGGATGAGCAGTTCTTC. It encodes CASSIGLATDEQFF. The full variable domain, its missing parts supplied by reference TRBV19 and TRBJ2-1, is DGGITQSPKYLFRKEGQNVTLSCEQNLNHDAMYWYRQDPGQGLRLIYYSQIVNDFQKGDIAEGYSVSREKKESFPLTVTSAQKNPTAFYLCASSIGLATDEQFFGPGTRLTVL.